Listed below are T cell receptor beta chains from one sample, sequenced in a study of OX40 agonist ivuxolimab in advanced cancers. Profiling relied on immunoSEQ multiplex PCR, and the TCRdb table lists in-frame clones only, not all of them. This repertoire shows some 86,000 clones, about 90% found once; its top ten account for around 8.7%. This sample comprised CD4+ or CD8+ T cells sorted from blood, obtained in a trial of the OX40 agonist ivuxolimab. The source is an adult with an advanced solid tumor such as melanoma, head and neck, liver or kidney cancer. Each CDR3 is given with its conserved first and last residue. Each record gives: J gene, V gene, D gene, CDR3 DNA, CDR3 protein. The D gene is left open where the match is weak.

>TRBJ1-2|TRBV18|TRBD1
TGTGCCAGCTCACCCCCGGGACAGGCGTTCTATGGCTACACCTTC
CASSPPGQAFYGYTF
>TRBJ2-7|TRBV10-3|-
TGTGCCATCAGTGCCAACATCTACGAGCAGTACTTC
CAISANIYEQYF
>TRBJ2-3|TRBV4-1|TRBD1
TGCGCCAGCAGCTTCACTCGAGGCCAGGGGGCACAGTATTTT
CASSFTRGQGAQYF
>TRBJ2-3|TRBV27|-
TGTGCCAGCAGTTTAAGGGGCACAGATACGCAGTATTTT
CASSLRGTDTQYF
>TRBJ2-7|TRBV10-1|TRBD2
TGCGCCAGCAGTGAGTCTAGCGGGAGGCACGAGCAGTACTTC
CASSESSGRHEQYF
>TRBJ1-5|TRBV27|-
TGTGCCAGCAGCCGACGGGGGGGGCAGCCCCAGCATTTT
CASSRRGGQPQHF
>TRBJ2-7|TRBV4-1|-
-
CASSQGKYFGEQYF
>TRBJ2-3|TRBV27|TRBD2
TGTGCCAGCAGTTTAACTAGCGGGAGCACAGATACGCAGTATTTT
CASSLTSGSTDTQYF
>TRBJ1-1|TRBV7-9|-
TGTGCCAGCACATTAGGCGGGGGAGAAGCTTTCTTT
CASTLGGGEAFF
>TRBJ2-7|TRBV10-3|-
TGTGCCATCAGTGAGGGACTCATCTACGAGCAGTACTTC
CAISEGLIYEQYF
>TRBJ2-7|TRBV5-1|-
TGCGCCAGCAGCCCGGACACAAACCCCTACGAGCAGTACTTC
CASSPDTNPYEQYF
>TRBJ2-1|TRBV7-9|TRBD2
TGTGCCAGCAGGCTAGCGGGAGGAGCTGGTGAGCAGTTCTTC
CASRLAGGAGEQFF
>TRBJ1-2|TRBV7-2|-
TGTGCCAGCAATAACAGTCCTAACTATGGCTACACCTTC
CASNNSPNYGYTF
>TRBJ2-1|TRBV6-5|-
TGTGCCAGCAGTTACGGGTCGGGGTATGAGCAGTTCTTC
CASSYGSGYEQFF
>TRBJ2-5|TRBV7-9|TRBD2
TGTGCCAGCAGCGCGGGACTAGCGGGAACCCAGTACTTC
CASSAGLAGTQYF
>TRBJ2-5|TRBV6-6|TRBD2
TGTGCCAGCAGTCCCCGGGGAGGGGCGAAAGAGACCCAGTACTTC
CASSPRGGAKETQYF
>TRBJ2-3|TRBV7-9|-
TGTGCCAGCAGCTGGACAGATACGCAGTATTTT
CASSWTDTQYF
>TRBJ2-7|TRBV13|-
TGCGCCAGCAGCCAGCCCAGGGGCTACGAGCAGTACTTC
CASSQPRGYEQYF
>TRBJ2-7|TRBV7-9|TRBD1
TGTGCCAGCAGCCCCACGGGGACAGGTCACTACGAGCAGTACTTC
CASSPTGTGHYEQYF
>TRBJ1-4|TRBV29-1|-
TGCAGCGTTGAAGGGACAGACGCAACTAATGAAAAACTGTTTTTT
CSVEGTDATNEKLFF
>TRBJ1-4|TRBV9|-
TGTGCCAGCAGCGTAGGGGGCGGTAATGAAAAACTGTTTTTT
CASSVGGGNEKLFF